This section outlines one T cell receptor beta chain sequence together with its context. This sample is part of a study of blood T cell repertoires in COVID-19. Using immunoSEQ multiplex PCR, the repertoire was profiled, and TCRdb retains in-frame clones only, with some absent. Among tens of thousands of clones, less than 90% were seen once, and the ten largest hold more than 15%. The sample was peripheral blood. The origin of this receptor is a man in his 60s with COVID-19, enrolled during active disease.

The CDR3 DNA is TGTGCCAGCAGCTTAAGTTCGAATGAGCAGTTCTTC. Protein product: CASSLSSNEQFF. This chain connects TRBV7-3 to TRBJ2-1; D not certain. V lost 1 base and J 7 bases, leaving 5 bases between the germline ends. Germline values: CDR1 SGHTA, CDR2 FQGTGA. The CDR3 is made up of 12 amino acids.